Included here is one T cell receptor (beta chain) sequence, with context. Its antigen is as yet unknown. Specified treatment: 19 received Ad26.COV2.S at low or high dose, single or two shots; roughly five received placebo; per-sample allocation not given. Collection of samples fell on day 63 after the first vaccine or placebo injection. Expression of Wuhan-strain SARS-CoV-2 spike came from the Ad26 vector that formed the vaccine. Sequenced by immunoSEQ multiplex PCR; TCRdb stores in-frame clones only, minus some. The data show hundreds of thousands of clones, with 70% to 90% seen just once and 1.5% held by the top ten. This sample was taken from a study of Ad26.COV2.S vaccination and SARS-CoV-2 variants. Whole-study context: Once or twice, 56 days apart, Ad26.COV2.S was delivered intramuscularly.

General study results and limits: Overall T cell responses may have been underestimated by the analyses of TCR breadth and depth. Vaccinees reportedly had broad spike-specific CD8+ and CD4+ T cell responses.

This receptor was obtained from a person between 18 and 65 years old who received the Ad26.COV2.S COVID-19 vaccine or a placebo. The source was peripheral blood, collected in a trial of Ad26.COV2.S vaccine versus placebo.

The CDR3 nucleotides are TGCGCCAGCAGTCAAGAGCTAGCGGGGGGACTCTACGAGCAGTACTTC. Protein: CASSQELAGGLYEQYF. The chain links TRBV23-1 to TRBJ2-7; TRBD2 agrees at 11 bases. TRBV23-1 is an ORF; its function is uncertain. The V and J ends lost 2 bases and 3 bases, in that order; junction bases with no gene match: 6. The CDR3 is made up of 16 amino acids.